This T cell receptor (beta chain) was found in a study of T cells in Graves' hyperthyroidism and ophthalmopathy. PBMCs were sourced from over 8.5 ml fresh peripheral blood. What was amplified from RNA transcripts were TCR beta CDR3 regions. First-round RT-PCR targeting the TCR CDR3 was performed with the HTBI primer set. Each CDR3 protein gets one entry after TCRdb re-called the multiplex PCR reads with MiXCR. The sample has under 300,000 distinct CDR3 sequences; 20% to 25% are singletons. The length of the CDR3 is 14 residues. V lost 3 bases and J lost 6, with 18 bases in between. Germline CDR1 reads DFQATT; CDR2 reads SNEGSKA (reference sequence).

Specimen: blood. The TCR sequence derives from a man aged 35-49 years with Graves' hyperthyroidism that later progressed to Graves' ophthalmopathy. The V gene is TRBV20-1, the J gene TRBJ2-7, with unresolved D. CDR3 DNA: TGCAGTGCTAGCCCCACCACGTCCCCCTTCGAGCAGTACTTC. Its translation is CSASPTTSPFEQYF.